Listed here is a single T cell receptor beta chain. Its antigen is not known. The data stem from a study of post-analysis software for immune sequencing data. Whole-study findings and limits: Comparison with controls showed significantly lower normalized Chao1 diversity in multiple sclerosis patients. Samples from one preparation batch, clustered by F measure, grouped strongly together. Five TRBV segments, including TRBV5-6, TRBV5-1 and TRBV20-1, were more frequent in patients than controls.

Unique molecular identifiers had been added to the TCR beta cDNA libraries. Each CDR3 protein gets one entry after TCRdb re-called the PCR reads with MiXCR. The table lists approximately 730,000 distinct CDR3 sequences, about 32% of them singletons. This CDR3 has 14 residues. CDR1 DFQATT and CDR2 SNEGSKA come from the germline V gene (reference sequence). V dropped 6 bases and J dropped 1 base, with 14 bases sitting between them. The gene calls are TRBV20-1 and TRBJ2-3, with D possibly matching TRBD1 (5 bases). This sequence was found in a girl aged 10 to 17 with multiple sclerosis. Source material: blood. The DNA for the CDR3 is TGCAGTGCGCCGTCTCAAGGGGGCACAGATACGCAGTATTTT. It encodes CSAPSQGGTDTQYF.